Sequencing of this TCR beta chain was carried out in a study of shared clonotypes between healthy human individuals. V lost 5 bases, J lost 7 bases, and 12 bases lay in between. CDR3 length: 13 residues. The germline CDR1 and CDR2 sequences are PRHDT and FYEKMQ (reference sequence). With respect to this clone: The antigen is unknown.

Only in-frame clones appear in the TCRdb table, and some are missing; sequencing was by immunoSEQ multiplex PCR. The sample comprises some 2.1 million clones, just over 90% of which are singletons, and approximately 1.7% rests with the top ten. Study-level results: The study drew on few donors, limiting represented genetic and exposure-history diversity. Sampling covered nothing but blood. Tissue TCR repertoires likely differ from those found in blood.

The naive CD8 population came from CD45RO-negative cells selected for CCR7, without terminally differentiated effector memory CD45RA+ cells. Every donor was a Caucasian adult from Nashville, Tennessee. The receptor's source is a man younger than 35 in good health. Some clones in this sample may be carry-over from other donors' samples. J is TRBJ2-1 and V is TRBV13; D unclear. Sequences were obtained from naive CD8+ T cells from PBMCs. CDR3 loop: CASSQGLGNEQFF. The CDR3 nucleotides are TGTGCCAGCAGCCAAGGGCTAGGGAATGAGCAGTTCTTC.